The 23 T cell receptor beta chains below all came from one sample that was sequenced in a study of shared T cell receptors in the human thymus. Sequencing used immunoSEQ multiplex PCR; TCRdb keeps in-frame clones, though not all of them. The sample carries almost 550,000 clones, approximately 80% recorded once. The same specimen was also included in a second study, on human thymus T cells.

Material: thymocytes. Receptors were obtained from a boy less than two years old with a congenital heart defect.

J is TRBJ2-7 and V is TRBV4-3, with a tentative D call TRBD2 (5 bases). Trimming pared 0 bases from V and 5 bases from J, leaving 14 bases between. The CDR3 is made up of 15 amino acids. CDR1 and CDR2 (germline): LGHNA, YSLEER. CDR3 region: CASSQDWEPGHEQYF. CDR3 bases: TGCGCCAGCAGCCAAGATTGGGAGCCAGGCCACGAGCAGTACTTC.

The V call is TRBV5-1, the J call TRBJ2-5, with 12 bases lining up with TRBD2. The CDR3 totals 17 residues. Germline values: CDR1 SGHRS, CDR2 YFSETQ. V trimming: 0 bases; J trimming: 4 bases; junction bases outside the gene matches: 7. The CDR3 spells CASSLGSSGRAGETQYF. The CDR3 DNA reads TGCGCCAGCAGCTTGGGGTCTAGCGGGAGGGCCGGAGAGACCCAGTACTTC.

This chain uses TRBV2 with TRBJ2-3, with TRBD1 identical over 11 bases. The ends lost 3 bases at V and 4 bases at J; junction bases unmatched: 3. The germline V gene has CDR1 SNHLY and CDR2 FYNNEI. The CDR3 runs to 15 residues. This chain's CDR3 is CASSEDRGHPDTQYF. CDR3 sequence (DNA): TGTGCCAGCAGTGAGGACAGGGGGCACCCAGATACGCAGTATTTT. Using reference TRBV2 and TRBJ2-3 for the parts outside the CDR3, the full variable domain is EPEVTQTPSHQVTQMGQEVILRCVPISNHLYFYWYRQILGQKVEFLVSFYNNEISEKSEIFDDQFSVERPDGSNFTLKIRSTKLEDSAMYFCASSEDRGHPDTQYFGPGTRLTVL.

This clone has just one count. CDR3 in DNA: TGTGCCAGCAGTTTATGGATCTTGGACATGGGCCACGAGCAGTACTTC. It encodes CASSLWILDMGHEQYF. J is TRBJ2-7 and V is TRBV28; D may be TRBD1 (5 bases). The V gene's germline CDR1 is MDHEN and CDR2 SYDVKM. This CDR3 is 16 amino acids long. Trimming pared 0 bases from V and 5 bases from J, leaving 17 bases between.

The chain combines TRBV14 with TRBJ2-3; TRBD2 might be the D (6 bases). CDR1 and CDR2 from the germline V gene are SGHDN and FVKESK. This CDR3 is 18 amino acids long. V was trimmed by 4 bases and J by 0 bases, leaving 20 bases between them. CDR3 in amino acids: CASSPTPGEGSSTDTQYF. The CDR3 DNA is TGTGCCAGCAGCCCTACCCCGGGAGAGGGCTCTAGCACAGATACGCAGTATTTT.

This rearrangement joins TRBV28 to TRBJ2-7, with TRBD2 matching over 10 bases. V shed 5 bases, J shed 3 bases, and the junction held 10 bases outside the gene matches. Looked up from germline, CDR1 is MDHEN and CDR2 is SYDVKM. CDR3 length equals 16 residues. The CDR3 reads CASSPLLAGEGYEQYF. CDR3 in DNA: TGTGCCAGCAGTCCCCTTCTAGCGGGAGAGGGCTACGAGCAGTACTTC.

The chain has TRBV4-1 and TRBJ2-1, with unresolved D. The CDR3 has 13 amino acids. The V end lost 0 bases, the J end lost 8 bases, and 8 bases lay between the germline ends. In germline, CDR1 is MGHRA, CDR2 YSYEKL. CDR3 loop: CASSQDRGYEQFF. CDR3 bases: TGCGCCAGCAGCCAAGATCGAGGCTATGAGCAGTTCTTC.

The chain couples TRBV11-3 to TRBJ1-2; no definite D call. CDR1 is SGHNT, CDR2 YENEEA, per germline. V lost 1 base to trimming and J lost 4 bases, with 13 bases between them. The length of the CDR3 is 15 residues. In nucleotides, the CDR3 is TGTGCCAGCAGCTTAGGGTCCGCCGACACCTATGGCTACACCTTC. The encoded protein is CASSLGSADTYGYTF.

DNA of the CDR3: TGTGCCAGCAGTCCTCACGAAACGACTGTGGAGGAAAAACTGTTTTTT. Its translation: CASSPHETTVEEKLFF. The chain carries TRBV28 and TRBJ1-4; D is unclear. The CDR3 totals 16 residues. Germline V gives CDR1 MDHEN, CDR2 SYDVKM. V was shortened by 5 bases and J by 8 bases, with 21 bases between the two germline ends.

This clone was observed a few times. The rearrangement links TRBV5-1 to TRBJ2-5; TRBD2 matches at 9 bases. This CDR3 spans 14 amino acids. In germline, CDR1 is SGHRS, CDR2 YFSETQ. The V and J ends lost 6 bases and 4 bases, in that order; junction bases with no gene match: 7. The CDR3 sequence: CASTIAGVGETQYF. CDR3 DNA sequence: TGCGCCAGCACTATAGCGGGAGTCGGAGAGACCCAGTACTTC.

This clone was observed a few times. The chain uses TRBV23-1 and TRBJ1-5; TRBD1 is a possible D gene (6 bases). TRBV23-1 belongs to the ORF category, with a function that is uncertain. Trimming took 4 bases from V and 1 from J, leaving 11 bases between them. The CDR3 is made up of 15 amino acids. The CDR3 DNA reads as TGCGCCAGCAGTCGCACACAGGGCAGCAATCAGCCCCAGCATTTT. Protein: CASSRTQGSNQPQHF.

This clone was counted a single time. V is TRBV28 and J is TRBJ1-4; TRBD1 is a possible D gene (5 bases). The germline V and J ends were trimmed by 6 bases and 0 bases, with 14 bases remaining between them. Germline values: CDR1 MDHEN, CDR2 SYDVKM. The length of the CDR3 is 16 residues. CDR3 coding DNA: TGTGCCAGCAGCGCCCAACAGGATACAACTAATGAAAAACTGTTTTTT. Translation: CASSAQQDTTNEKLFF.

The chain is built from TRBV29-1 and TRBJ2-1, with TRBD2 matching over 8 bases. The germline CDR1 and CDR2 sequences are SQVTM and ANQGSEA. J was trimmed by 0 bases and V by 1 base; bases with no gene match: 8. This CDR3 has 17 residues. The CDR3 coding sequence is TGCAGCGTTGAAGCTTCCCTAGCGGGCAGCTCCTACAATGAGCAGTTCTTC. Translating gives CSVEASLAGSSYNEQFF.

The V and J genes are TRBV11-3 and TRBJ2-3; D not certain. The CDR3 spans 11 residues. Germline-derived CDR1 and CDR2 are SGHNT and YENEEA. With 4 bases removed from V and 3 bases from J, the gap between germline ends came to 2 bases. CDR3 region: CASSSTDTQYF. The CDR3 bases are TGTGCCAGCAGCTCGACAGATACGCAGTATTTT.

This rearrangement joins TRBV6-1 to TRBJ2-7, with 9 bases lining up with TRBD1. The germline V gene encodes CDR1 MNHNS and CDR2 SASEGT. V lost 7 bases to trimming and J lost 7 bases; unmatched junction nucleotides: 14. The CDR3 consists of 15 residues. The CDR3 protein is CASTLKDRGDGEQYF. The CDR3 DNA reads as TGTGCCAGCACCCTCAAGGACAGGGGAGACGGGGAGCAGTACTTC.

The V and J genes are TRBV28 and TRBJ1-2, with D hard to call. This CDR3 has 13 residues. Germline-derived CDR1 and CDR2 are MDHEN and SYDVKM. The CDR3 DNA reads TGTGCGGGAGCGGGGATTATTAACTATGGCTACACCTTC. It yields the protein CAGAGIINYGYTF.

J is TRBJ2-1 and V is TRBV10-3, with a weak D call TRBD1 (6 bases). Between the trimmed V and J ends, which lost 2 bases and 4 bases, there was a span of 9 bases. Germline CDR1 ENHRY, CDR2 SYGVKD. The CDR3 is 14 amino acids. The CDR3 coding sequence is TGTGCCATCAGTGAGCCGGGACATTACAATGAGCAGTTCTTC. Amino acids: CAISEPGHYNEQFF.

This clone was recorded only once. The chain links TRBV7-2 to TRBJ1-2, with 8 bases fitting TRBD1. This CDR3 is built from 16 residues. V lost 1 base and J lost 4; bases outside the gene matches: 8. CDR1 SGHTA and CDR2 FQGNSA come from the germline V gene. Written as DNA, the CDR3 is TGTGCCAGCAGCTTAGGCCCACAGGGGGGTAGCTATGGCTACACCTTC. It yields the protein CASSLGPQGGSYGYTF.

This chain uses TRBV5-1 with TRBJ2-7; D is possibly TRBD2 (6 bases). Between the trimmed V and J ends, which lost 0 bases and 3 bases, there was a span of 22 bases. The CDR3 is 18 amino acids. Per the germline V gene, CDR1 is SGHRS and CDR2 is YFSETQ. The CDR3 here is CASSLGVGRGRLGYEQYF. DNA for the CDR3: TGCGCCAGCAGCTTGGGGGTCGGGAGAGGCCGCTTGGGCTACGAGCAGTACTTC.

This chain uses TRBV30 with TRBJ1-3, with 7 bases aligning to TRBD1. The V gene's germline CDR1 is GTSNPN and CDR2 SVGIG (reference sequence). The V and J ends lost 6 bases and 5 bases, in that order; junction bases with no gene match: 4. The CDR3 has 12 amino acids. The CDR3 bases are TGTGCCTGCACAGGGGTGAGAAACACCATATATTTT. It specifies CACTGVRNTIYF.

This chain links TRBV19 with TRBJ1-2; 7 bases map to TRBD1. J gave up 2 bases and V 7 bases, and 10 bases lay outside the gene matches. CDR1 and CDR2 from the germline V gene are LNHDA and SQIVND (reference sequence). The CDR3 extends over 15 amino acids. In nucleotides, the CDR3 is TGTGCCAGTACTACACAGGGGACCGACAACTATGGCTACACCTTC. It encodes CASTTQGTDNYGYTF.

V and J are TRBV7-2 and TRBJ2-2; 16 bases are a match to TRBD2. The V and J ends lost 1 base and 6 bases, in that order; junction bases with no gene match: 5. This CDR3 is built from 18 residues. Germline V gene lookup returns CDR1 SGHTA and CDR2 FQGNSA. The CDR3 region has the DNA TGTGCCAGCAGCTTAGTGGGACTAGCGGGAGGGCTCCCCGGGGAGCTGTTTTTT. Translating gives CASSLVGLAGGLPGELFF.

The V and J genes are TRBV14 and TRBJ2-7; 7 bases line up with TRBD1. The CDR3 runs to 14 residues. Germline values: CDR1 SGHDN, CDR2 FVKESK. V was pared by 4 bases and J by 3 bases, with 6 bases of the junction left unmatched. The CDR3 DNA sequence: TGTGCCAGCAGCCTACAGGGGATCGGCTACGAGCAGTACTTC. This translates into CASSLQGIGYEQYF.